A single sample gave rise to the 13 T cell receptor beta chains below, sequenced in a study of blood T cells in healthy people across ages. The second PCR ran roughly 6 to 11 cycles with a sample-barcoded 5' primer and J-beta primers. TCRdb re-derived calls from the 5' RACE reads in MiXCR, one entry per CDR3 protein. This table has about 600,000 distinct CDR3 sequences, 40% to 50% appearing once. The sequenced sample consisted of blood. These receptors were obtained from an elderly man in good health.

The sample holds a few counts of this clonotype. V and J are TRBV6-2 or TRBV6-3 and TRBJ2-1, with a tentative D call TRBD2 (5 bases). CDR1 is MNHEY, CDR2 SVGEGT, per germline. V was shortened by 5 bases and J by 10 bases, with 18 bases between the two germline ends. CDR3 length equals 14 residues. CDR3 sequence reads: CASSDRASSKEQFF. As DNA, the CDR3 is TGTGCCAGCAGTGATCGGGCTAGCTCCAAGGAGCAGTTCTTC.

This clonotype turned up a few times. V is TRBV7-3 and J is TRBJ2-1; TRBD2 agrees at 7 bases. Per the germline V gene, CDR1 is SGHTA and CDR2 is FQGTGA. The ends lost 6 bases at V and 4 bases at J; junction bases unmatched: 6. The CDR3 sequence is 14 residues long. The CDR3 here is CASSLAVGYNEQFF. The CDR3, as DNA: TGTGCCAGCAGTCTAGCGGTGGGGTACAATGAGCAGTTCTTC.

This chain links TRBV3-1 with TRBJ1-2, with TRBD1 as a possible D gene (5 bases). Deletions cut 0 bases from V and 7 bases from J, with 15 bases between. CDR3 length equals 15 residues. Per germline, CDR1 LGHDT and CDR2 YNNKEL (reference sequence). The CDR3 nucleotides read TGTGCCAGCAGCCAAGACCCCTCGGGGGACCGTGGCTACACCTTC. This gives the protein CASSQDPSGDRGYTF. Full variable domain (rest looked up from reference TRBV3-1 and TRBJ1-2): DTAVSQTPKYLVTQMGNDKSIKCEQNLGHDTMYWYKQDSKKFLKIMFSYNNKELIINETVPNRFSPKSPDKAHLNLHINSLELGDSAVYFCASSQDPSGDRGYTFGSGTRLTVV.

This clonotype was seen only a few times. The V and J genes are TRBV5-1 and TRBJ1-4, with D unresolved. There are 14 residues in the CDR3. The V end lost 0 bases, the J end lost 3 bases, and 6 bases lay between the germline ends. The germline CDR1 and CDR2 sequences are SGHRS and YFSETQ. The CDR3 DNA sequence: TGCGCCAGCAGCTTGGAGGGAGCTAATGAAAAACTGTTTTTT. Its translation is CASSLEGANEKLFF.

This clonotype has more than one count but fewer than ten. This chain links TRBV6-2 or TRBV6-3 with TRBJ1-1, with 7 bases lining up with TRBD1. V gave up 5 bases and J gave up 4 bases; unmatched junction bases: 13. The CDR3 sequence is 16 residues long. Germline CDR1 reads MNHEY; CDR2 reads SVGEGT. The CDR3 nucleotides are TGTGCCAGCAGTCCAGGGGGGATAATGATGGGCACTGAAGCTTTCTTT. As protein: CASSPGGIMMGTEAFF.

The chain combines TRBV5-1 with TRBJ2-1; 7 bases agree with TRBD1. Unmatched junction bases numbered 6, after V lost 4 bases and J lost 5 bases. Germline V gives CDR1 SGHRS, CDR2 YFSETQ. The CDR3 contains 14 residues. The CDR3 region has the DNA TGCGCCAGCAGCCCCTTAACAGGGGACAATGAGCAGTTCTTC. Protein: CASSPLTGDNEQFF.

This clonotype showed up many times. The V gene is TRBV6-6, the J gene TRBJ1-5; D gene ambiguous. The CDR3 consists of 12 residues. Germline lookup yields CDR1 MNHNY and CDR2 SVGAGI (reference sequence). Trimming took 2 bases from V and 6 from J, leaving 5 bases between them. CDR3 region: CASSYTGQPQHF. CDR3 sequence (DNA): TGTGCCAGCAGTTACACCGGTCAGCCCCAGCATTTT.

V and J are TRBV25-1 and TRBJ1-1; no reliable D call. This CDR3 is built from 13 residues. Trimming took 2 bases from V and 3 from J, leaving 7 bases between them. Looked up from germline, CDR1 is MGHDK and CDR2 is SYGVNS. CDR3 sequence reads: CASSEGLYTEAFF. For the CDR3, the DNA is TGTGCCAGCAGTGAAGGGTTATACACTGAAGCTTTCTTT.

This chain connects TRBV7-9 to TRBJ1-2; D is undetermined. This CDR3 contains 14 residues. Trimming took 5 bases from V and 3 from J, leaving 13 bases between them. The germline V gene has CDR1 SEHNR and CDR2 FQNEAQ (reference sequence). CDR3 nucleotide sequence: TGTGCCAGCAGCAGGGTGATGGTTGACTATGGCTACACCTTC. It translates to CASSRVMVDYGYTF. Supplemented by reference TRBV7-9 and TRBJ1-2, the full variable domain reads DTGVSQNPRHKITKRGQNVTFRCDPISEHNRLYWYRQTLGQGPEFLTYFQNEAQLEKSRLLSDRFSAERPKGSFSTLEIQRTEQGDSAMYLCASSRVMVDYGYTFGSGTRLTVV.

The chain couples TRBV5-5 to TRBJ1-5, with D tentatively TRBD1 (5 bases). CDR1 SGHKS and CDR2 YYEKEE come from the germline V gene (reference sequence). With 4 bases removed from V and 6 bases from J, the gap between germline ends came to 17 bases. The CDR3 runs to 15 residues. CDR3 protein: CASSTQWGGSQPQHF. For the CDR3, the DNA is TGTGCCAGCAGCACCCAATGGGGGGGAAGTCAGCCCCAGCATTTT.

This clonotype was detected only a few times. The V gene is TRBV12-3 or TRBV12-4, the J gene TRBJ1-5, with D unclear. Between the trimmed V and J ends, which lost 0 bases and 7 bases, there was a span of 10 bases. There are 14 residues in the CDR3. CDR3 DNA: TGTGCCAGCAGTTTAGCGCGGGGATTCCAGCCCCAGCATTTT. Translating it yields CASSLARGFQPQHF.

This chain uses TRBV6-2 or TRBV6-3 with TRBJ2-5; D gene uncertain. CDR1 and CDR2 (germline): MNHEY, SVGEGT. Trimming pared 4 bases from V and 1 base from J, leaving 10 bases between. The CDR3 has 14 residues. CDR3 DNA: TGTGCCAGCAGTTCCCAACATCCCCAAGAGACCCAGTACTTC. It encodes CASSSQHPQETQYF.

The V gene is TRBV20-1, the J gene TRBJ2-1; 8 nucleotides match TRBD2. Trimming cost V 7 bases and J 9 bases; bases outside gene matches: 8. Germline V gene sequence: CDR1 DFQATT, CDR2 SNEGSKA (reference sequence). This CDR3 comprises 12 residues. The CDR3 loop is CSVNSGNGEQFF. The CDR3 region has the DNA TGCAGTGTCAATAGCGGGAACGGTGAGCAGTTCTTC.